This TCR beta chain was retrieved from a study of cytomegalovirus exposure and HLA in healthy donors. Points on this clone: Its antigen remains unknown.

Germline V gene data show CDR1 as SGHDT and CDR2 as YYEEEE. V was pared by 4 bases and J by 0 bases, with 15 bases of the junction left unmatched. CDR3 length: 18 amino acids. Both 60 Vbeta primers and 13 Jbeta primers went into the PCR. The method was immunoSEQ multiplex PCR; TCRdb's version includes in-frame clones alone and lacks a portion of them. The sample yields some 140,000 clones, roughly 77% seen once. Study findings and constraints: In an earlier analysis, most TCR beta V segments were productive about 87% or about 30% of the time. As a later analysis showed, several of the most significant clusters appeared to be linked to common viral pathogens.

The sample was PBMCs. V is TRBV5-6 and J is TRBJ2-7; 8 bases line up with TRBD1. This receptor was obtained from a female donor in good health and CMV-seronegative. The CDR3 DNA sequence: TGTGCCAGCAGCGGGGGGTGGACAGGGAGAACCCTCTCCTACGAGCAGTACTTC. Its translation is CASSGGWTGRTLSYEQYF.